This T cell receptor beta chain is drawn from a study of prognosis after radiotherapy for stage I lung cancer. This clonotype was picked up many times. V lost 2 bases, J lost 5 bases, and 9 bases lay in between. This CDR3 spans 14 amino acids. CDR1 is SEHNR and CDR2 is FQNEAQ in the germline V gene (reference sequence). By two-round multiplex PCR, the TCR beta CDR3 was amplified from genomic DNA. Round one of PCR was performed, and it used primers specific to each TRBV and TRBJ gene. TCRdb reanalysed the multiplex PCR reads using MiXCR and keeps one entry per CDR3 protein. The table lists 17,000 or so distinct CDR3 sequences, roughly 30% of them singletons.

Material: PBMCs, obtained before or after stereotactic body radiation therapy (not recorded which). This TCR derives from a donor over 45 with non-small cell lung cancer. This chain connects TRBV7-9 to TRBJ1-4, with a weak D call TRBD1 (5 bases). In DNA form, the CDR3 reads TGTGCCAGCAGCTTACGGGCAGGGAATGAAAAACTGTTTTTT. The encoded protein is CASSLRAGNEKLFF.